Shown below are 18 T cell receptor beta chains from a single sample sequenced in a study of blood T cell repertoires in COVID-19. TCRdb keeps only in-frame clones here, not all; method: immunoSEQ multiplex PCR. This sample yields around 170,000 clones, of which approximately 88% are seen a single time; about 4% belongs to the top ten. Sequencing was carried out using peripheral blood. The receptors come from a woman in her twenties or thirties with acute or convalescent COVID-19.

The chain employs TRBV10-1 and TRBJ1-1; D gene unclear. CDR3 size: 13 residues. The V end was cut by 3 bases, the J end by 1 base, with 6 bases between. Germline V gene lookup returns CDR1 WNHNN and CDR2 SYGVQD (reference sequence). CDR3 DNA: TGCGCCAGCAGTGAACTTCCGAACACTGAAGCTTTCTTT. It specifies CASSELPNTEAFF.

The sample holds a few counts of this clone. This rearrangement joins TRBV5-1 to TRBJ2-1; possible D gene TRBD1, 6 bases. This CDR3 contains 12 residues. Trimming removed 7 bases from V and 2 bases from J, with 7 bases in between. From germline, CDR1 is SGHRS and CDR2 YFSETQ. The CDR3 DNA follows: TGCGCCAGCGGGGGCGCCTACAATGAGCAGTTCTTC. Its protein is CASGGAYNEQFF.

The chain combines TRBV29-1 with TRBJ2-3; 10 nucleotides agree with TRBD2. Germline CDR1 is SQVTM and CDR2 is ANQGSEA. This CDR3 is built from 14 residues. V lost 4 bases to trimming and J lost 3 bases; unmatched junction nucleotides: 4. CDR3 DNA sequence: TGCAGCGTTGTGCCGGGACTAGCGACAGATACGCAGTATTTT. Translating it yields CSVVPGLATDTQYF.

The V call is TRBV18, the J call TRBJ2-7, with D possibly matching TRBD1 (5 bases). The V end lost 2 bases, the J end lost 1 base, and 12 bases lay between the germline ends. CDR3 size: 15 residues. CDR1 and CDR2 from the germline V gene are KGHSH and LQKENI. The CDR3 DNA sequence: TGTGCCAGCTCACCAGGGGCCGGTCCTTCCTACGAGCAGTACTTC. Protein sequence: CASSPGAGPSYEQYF.

The rearrangement joins TRBV7-2 to TRBJ1-1; D may be TRBD1 (5 bases). The V gene's germline CDR1 is SGHTA and CDR2 FQGNSA. V was trimmed by 7 bases and J by 4 bases, leaving 13 bases between them. The CDR3 totals 13 residues. CDR3 sequence: CASIITGGTEAFF. The CDR3 region has the DNA TGTGCCAGCATCATCACCGGGGGCACTGAAGCTTTCTTT.

This clone was counted a single time. The V and J genes are TRBV7-8 and TRBJ2-5; D might be TRBD2 (5 bases). The V end lost 0 bases, the J end lost 1 base, and 9 bases lay between the germline ends. The CDR3 spans 15 residues. Germline V gives CDR1 SGHVS, CDR2 FQNEAQ. CDR3 bases: TGTGCCAGCAGCTTAGCACCGGGAAGCCAAGAGACCCAGTACTTC. This codes for CASSLAPGSQETQYF.

The V call is TRBV6-5, the J call TRBJ2-7; 10 bases align to TRBD2. J was trimmed by 7 bases and V by 0 bases; bases with no gene match: 9. This CDR3 has 16 residues. Germline V CDR1 and CDR2: MNHEY, SVGAGI. CDR3 protein: CASSYSSPSGRGEQYF. For the CDR3, the DNA is TGTGCCAGCAGTTACTCGAGTCCTAGCGGGAGAGGTGAGCAGTACTTC.

The rearrangement joins TRBV7-2 to TRBJ2-2, with D uncertain. V was shortened by 0 bases and J by 2 bases, with 10 bases between the two germline ends. Germline assignment: CDR1 SGHTA and CDR2 FQGNSA. This CDR3 is built from 16 residues. CDR3: CASSLAGVSNTGELFF. CDR3 DNA sequence: TGTGCCAGCAGCTTAGCAGGAGTATCCAACACCGGGGAGCTGTTTTTT.

The chain links TRBV7-8 to TRBJ1-2; TRBD1 might be the D (5 bases). Per germline, CDR1 SGHVS and CDR2 FQNEAQ. Trimming cost V 1 base and J 5 bases, with 5 bases left between them. This CDR3 has 12 residues. CDR3 loop: CASSLGQYGYTF. CDR3 bases: TGTGCCAGCAGCTTAGGACAGTATGGCTACACCTTC.

CDR3 nucleotides: TGCGCCAGCAGCTTGGGGGCGACGGGGGGCGCCTACGAGCAGTACTTC. It encodes CASSLGATGGAYEQYF. The chain couples TRBV5-1 to TRBJ2-7; tentative D call: TRBD2 (7 bases). V was shortened by 0 bases and J by 2 bases, with 15 bases between the two germline ends. The CDR3 loop spans 16 amino acids. Per germline, CDR1 SGHRS and CDR2 YFSETQ.

V usage is TRBV7-2 and J usage is TRBJ2-3; no clear D. CDR1 is SGHTA, CDR2 FQGNSA, per germline. The V and J ends lost 1 base and 2 bases respectively, with 16 bases between them. The CDR3 totals 17 residues. CDR3 in DNA: TGTGCCAGCAGCTTAGGAGGCTCCGGGTTCCACACAGATACGCAGTATTTT. It encodes CASSLGGSGFHTDTQYF.

The chain is built from TRBV2 and TRBJ1-4; 8 bases are shared with TRBD1. Losses at the gene ends were 6 bases for V and 6 bases for J; bases not matched to a gene: 12. Germline CDR1 reads SNHLY; CDR2 reads FYNNEI. This CDR3 comprises 16 residues. In nucleotides, the CDR3 is TGTGCCAGCAGCGCTCCGGGACAGGATCGCGATGAAAAACTGTTTTTT. Its protein product is CASSAPGQDRDEKLFF.

This chain links TRBV11-3 with TRBJ2-1; 9 positions agree with TRBD1. In germline, CDR1 is SGHNT, CDR2 YENEEA. This CDR3 is 15 amino acids long. The V gene end was trimmed by 0 bases and the J gene end by 4 bases; junction bases not matched to a gene: 1. The CDR3: CASSLETGGYNEQFF. The CDR3 coding sequence is TGTGCCAGCAGCTTAGAGACAGGGGGATACAATGAGCAGTTCTTC. Supplemented by reference TRBV11-3 and TRBJ2-1, the full variable domain reads EAGVVQSPRYKIIEKKQPVAFWCNPISGHNTLYWYLQNLGQGPELLIRYENEEAVDDSQLPKDRFSAERLKGVDSTLKIQPAELGDSAVYLCASSLETGGYNEQFFGPGTRLTVL.

The chain has TRBV4-2 and TRBJ2-6; D remains ambiguous. The CDR3 is made up of 15 amino acids. In germline, CDR1 is LGHNA, CDR2 YNFKEQ. Trimming removed 1 base at V and 4 bases at J, with 8 bases between. Here the CDR3 DNA reads TGTGCCAGCAGCCAAGCACAGCTGGGGGCCAACGTCCTGACTTTC. It yields the protein CASSQAQLGANVLTF.

V gene TRBV5-1 combines with J gene TRBJ1-4; D is uncertain. The CDR3 has 14 residues. Germline values: CDR1 SGHRS, CDR2 YFSETQ. V was pared by 6 bases and J by 7 bases, with 16 bases between. DNA for the CDR3: TGCGCCAGCATGCTTGGGCCGCAAAGTGAAAAACTGTTTTTT. Translating gives CASMLGPQSEKLFF.

With regard to this clone: One end of the junction fails to match germline, which may point to a read error. The chain joins TRBV3-1 (or the pseudogene TRBV3-2) to TRBJ2-7, with TRBD2 matching over 11 bases. CDR3 length: 13 amino acids. Per germline, CDR1 LGHDT and CDR2 YNNKEL (reference sequence). This CDR3 reads CASSQKLAGDKHF. CDR3 nucleotides: TGTGCCAGCAGCCAAAAACTAGCGGGGGATAAACACTTC.

The chain carries TRBV6-5 and TRBJ2-7; no reliable D call. V was clipped by 7 bases and J by 3 bases, with 7 bases between them. The CDR3 contains 11 residues. CDR1 is MNHEY, CDR2 SVGAGI, per germline. As DNA, the CDR3 is TGTGCCAGCACGGTCCACTACGAGCAGTACTTC. Residues: CASTVHYEQYF.

V and J are TRBV3-1 (or the pseudogene TRBV3-2) and TRBJ1-2; D unclear. From germline, CDR1 is LGHDT and CDR2 YNNKEL (reference sequence). The length of the CDR3 is 13 residues. V was trimmed by 1 base and J by 4 bases, leaving 7 bases between them. The CDR3 DNA sequence: TGTGCCAGCAGCCAAGTGAGAGGCTATGGCTACACCTTC. It specifies CASSQVRGYGYTF.